These T cell receptor beta chains were read from a single sample in a study of blood T cell repertoires in COVID-19. Sequenced by immunoSEQ multiplex PCR; TCRdb stores in-frame clones only, minus some. The profile shows over 400,000 clones, around 90% of them singletons. Sequencing was done on a sample of peripheral blood. The receptor set was obtained from a woman between 50 and 59 years old with COVID-19, enrolled during active disease. Each CDR3 is given with its conserved first and last residue. The D gene is left open where the match is weak. The size field is filled for only some rows; it gives once, few, many or a size class.

J | D | V | size | DNA | CDR3
TRBJ2-3 | TRBD2 | TRBV5-3 | - | TGTGCCAGAAGCTTGCATAGCGGGGTCACAGATACGCAGTATTTT | CARSLHSGVTDTQYF
TRBJ2-1 | TRBD2 | TRBV3-1/TRBV3-2 | - | TGTGCCAGCAGCCCCGGACTAGCGGGGGGAACCGAGCAGTTCTTC | CASSPGLAGGTEQFF
TRBJ2-7 | TRBD1 | TRBV5-8 | - | TGTGCCAGCAGCTTTTCCAGGGGGCGAAGGGTCTACGAGCAGTACTTC | CASSFSRGRRVYEQYF
TRBJ2-1 | TRBD2 | TRBV5-1 | - | TGCGCCAGCAGCCGCGGGACTAGCGGATCAGGTGAGCAGTTCTTC | CASSRGTSGSGEQFF
TRBJ1-3 | - | TRBV6-5 | - | TGTGCCAGCAGTTACGGAGGGGCTAGCTCTGGAAACACCATATATTTT | CASSYGGASSGNTIYF
TRBJ2-5 | - | TRBV5-1 | - | TGCGCCAGCAGCTTGTTAACGGCAGGTGGAGAGACCCAGTACTTC | CASSLLTAGGETQYF
TRBJ2-7 | TRBD1 | TRBV7-9 | - | TGTGCCAGCAGCTTAGGGACAGGCGTTTCCTACGAGCAGTACTTC | CASSLGTGVSYEQYF
TRBJ2-7 | - | TRBV12-3/TRBV12-4 | - | TGTGCCAGCAGTTTGGGGCTCTGGCGCGAGCAGTACTTC | CASSLGLWREQYF
TRBJ1-5 | - | TRBV4-1 | - | TGCGCCAGCAGCCGCTCAATAGCTAGCAATCAGCCCCAGCATTTT | CASSRSIASNQPQHF
TRBJ2-7 | TRBD2 | TRBV9 | - | TGTGCCAGCAGCGGAACTAGCGGGGGGAGCTACAGCCCCTACGAGCAGTACTTC | CASSGTSGGSYSPYEQYF
TRBJ1-2 | - | TRBV7-2 | once | TGTGCCAGCAGCTTAGGAGGTCCCCGACGGATCCATAACTATGGCTACACCTTC | CASSLGGPRRIHNYGYTF
TRBJ2-3 | - | TRBV7-3 | - | TGTGCCAGCAGTCGGAACAGGGCAGATACGCAGTATTTT | CASSRNRADTQYF
TRBJ1-4 | - | TRBV7-8 | - | TGTGCCAGCAGCTCAGGGAACTTCGGAACTAATGAAAAACTGTTTTTT | CASSSGNFGTNEKLFF
TRBJ2-7 | TRBD1 | TRBV5-1 | few | TGCGCCAGCAGCTTGTTAGGGGGCAACTACGAGCAGTACTTC | CASSLLGGNYEQYF
TRBJ2-5 | - | TRBV11-3 | - | TGTGCCAGCAGCTTAGATACCCCCGCGGGGATAGGAGAGACCCAGTACTTC | CASSLDTPAGIGETQYF
TRBJ1-2 | TRBD1 | TRBV30 | - | TGTGCCTGGAGTGCCTCTGGACAGGGACGCTACACCTTC | CAWSASGQGRYTF
TRBJ1-1 | - | TRBV5-4 | - | TGTGCCAGCAGCTTGGGTTTAGGGGGTGTATCGAACACTGAAGCTTTCTTT | CASSLGLGGVSNTEAFF
TRBJ1-5 | TRBD1 | TRBV5-1 | - | TGCGCCAACACGACAGGGGTGGAGAATCAGCCCCAGCATTTT | CANTTGVENQPQHF
TRBJ2-7 | TRBD1 | TRBV4-1 | - | TGCGCCAGCAGCCAAGATGGGACAGGGTCGTACGAGCAGTACTTC | CASSQDGTGSYEQYF
TRBJ1-1 | - | TRBV19 | - | TGTGCCAGTAGTACACCTACCCGCGGGAACACTGAAGCTTTCTTT | CASSTPTRGNTEAFF
TRBJ1-1 | - | TRBV27 | - | TGTGCCAGCAGTTTATATAGGGGATCTAACACTGAAGCTTTCTTT | CASSLYRGSNTEAFF
TRBJ1-2 | TRBD1 | TRBV4-1 | once | TGCGCCAGCAGCCAAGTGTGGGACAGGGGGAAGTATGGCTACACCTTC | CASSQVWDRGKYGYTF
TRBJ2-7 | TRBD1 | TRBV13 | - | TGTGCCAGCAGCTTAGAGGCGGGACAGGGGAAGGGCGAGCAGTACTTC | CASSLEAGQGKGEQYF
TRBJ1-2 | - | TRBV7-2 | - | TGTGCCAGCAGCTCGACAGGTGTCTATGGCTACACCTTC | CASSSTGVYGYTF
TRBJ2-3 | TRBD2 | TRBV9 | - | TGTGCCAGCAGCGTAGGGATTGGCGGGGGGGTCACAGATACGCAGTATTTT | CASSVGIGGGVTDTQYF
TRBJ2-1 | TRBD2 | TRBV12-3/TRBV12-4 | once | TGTGCCAGCAGGTCGAGCGGGGGCTATGAGCAGTTCTTC | CASRSSGGYEQFF
TRBJ1-4 | - | TRBV3-1/TRBV3-2 | - | TGTGCCAGCAGCCAAGGGCAGGGAAAGGGTGAAAAACTGTTTTTT | CASSQGQGKGEKLFF
TRBJ1-3 | TRBD1 | TRBV5-4 | - | TGTGCCAGCAGCTTCCCCCCGGGACAGGGAAACACCATATATTTT | CASSFPPGQGNTIYF
TRBJ1-1 | - | TRBV10-3 | - | TGTGCCATCAGTGAGCCTCTTGGGGCGGACCTGAACACTGAAGCTTTCTTT | CAISEPLGADLNTEAFF
TRBJ2-1 | - | TRBV7-3 | few | TGTGCCAGCAGCTTACTGGGGGGGCCTTACAATGAGCAGTTCTTC | CASSLLGGPYNEQFF
TRBJ1-1 | - | TRBV19 | - | TGTGCCAGTAGTCTTAACCGGCTTACAGGGTGGACTGAAGCTTTCTTT | CASSLNRLTGWTEAFF
TRBJ1-1 | - | TRBV25-1 | few | TGTGCCAGCAGTTCCAACCTCGGGGTAACTGAAGCTTTCTTT | CASSSNLGVTEAFF
TRBJ2-1 | - | TRBV20-1 | - | TGCAGTGCTAGCGATGAGCAGTTCTTC | CSASDEQFF
TRBJ2-2 | TRBD1 | TRBV9 | - | TGTGCCAGCAGCGTACAGGGGGCGACCGGGGAGCTGTTTTTT | CASSVQGATGELFF
TRBJ2-5 | - | TRBV2 | - | TGTGCCAGCAGGGCCCAGCCAGGAGAGACCCAGTACTTC | CASRAQPGETQYF
TRBJ2-7 | TRBD1 | TRBV5-5 | - | TGTGCCAGCAGCCTACAGGGGTCCGGGCAGTACTTC | CASSLQGSGQYF
TRBJ1-1 | - | TRBV18 | - | TGTGCCAGCTCACCCTCGGGGACAAACACTGAAGCTTTCTTT | CASSPSGTNTEAFF
TRBJ2-2 | - | TRBV24-1 | - | TGTGCCGTGGGCCGGGAACCCGGGGAGCTGTTTTTT | CAVGREPGELFF
TRBJ2-1 | - | TRBV19 | - | TGTGCCAGTAGTTGGAGGGGTCCCTACAATGAGCAGTTCTTC | CASSWRGPYNEQFF
TRBJ2-3 | TRBD2 | TRBV4-1 | - | TGCGCCAGCAGCCCACAGCGGGGGGCCACAGATACGCAGTATTTT | CASSPQRGATDTQYF
TRBJ1-6 | TRBD1 | TRBV10-3 | - | TGTGCCATCAGTGAGCCAACAGGGGCCGGATTCGATAATTCACCCCTCCACTTT | CAISEPTGAGFDNSPLHF
TRBJ2-3 | - | TRBV27 | - | TGTGCCAGCAGTTTAACTAGCTCGGATACGCAGTATTTT | CASSLTSSDTQYF
TRBJ1-4 | TRBD1 | TRBV5-1 | - | TGCGCCAGCAGCCAGAAACAGGGGAATGAAAAACTGTTTTTT | CASSQKQGNEKLFF
TRBJ2-3 | TRBD1 | TRBV4-1 | - | TGCGCCAGCAGCCAAGTCCGACAGGGGGGGCTGGATACGCAGTATTTT | CASSQVRQGGLDTQYF
TRBJ1-3 | TRBD1 | TRBV28 | - | TGTGCCAGCAGTCAAGCCGGGACAGGGGCCCTCTTTTCTGGAAACACCATATATTTT | CASSQAGTGALFSGNTIYF
TRBJ2-7 | - | TRBV2 | - | TGTGCCAGCAGACCGTTCGGGGGCGAGCAGTACTTC | CASRPFGGEQYF
TRBJ1-2 | TRBD1 | TRBV28 | few | TGTGCCAGCAGCCAACCGGGACAGGGAAACTATGGCTACACCTTC | CASSQPGQGNYGYTF
TRBJ2-7 | TRBD1 | TRBV5-6 | - | TGTGCCAGCAGCTTGGTGGGGACAGGGGCCTACGAGCAGTACTTC | CASSLVGTGAYEQYF
TRBJ1-2 | - | TRBV30 | - | TGTGCCTGGAGTGTACAGGCTTGGGTGCCCACCTTC | CAWSVQAWVPTF
TRBJ1-1 | - | TRBV12-5 | - | TGTGCTAGTGGTTCCCGACAGAACACTGAAGCTTTCTTT | CASGSRQNTEAFF
TRBJ1-2 | - | TRBV7-9 | few | TGTGCCAGCAGCCCGAGCCCGGTCCCTCAGAGGGGCTACACCTTC | CASSPSPVPQRGYTF
TRBJ2-5 | TRBD2 | TRBV6-5 | - | TGTGCCAGCAGTTACCGCGGTAGCGGGGGGGAGACCCAGTACTTC | CASSYRGSGGETQYF
TRBJ2-7 | - | TRBV19 | - | TGTGCCAGTAGGGACAACTCCTACGAGCAGTACTTC | CASRDNSYEQYF
TRBJ1-2 | TRBD1 | TRBV5-1 | - | TGCGCCAGCAGCAGGACAGGGTCCAACTATGGCTACACCTTC | CASSRTGSNYGYTF
TRBJ2-2 | TRBD1 | TRBV18 | few | TGTGCCAGCTCACCAGGACAGGGGAGCACCGGGGAGCTGTTTTTT | CASSPGQGSTGELFF
TRBJ2-2 | TRBD2 | TRBV5-1 | - | TGCGCCAGCAGCTTGTCGACTAGCTCGAACACCGGGGAGCTGTTTTTT | CASSLSTSSNTGELFF